This T cell receptor (beta chain) was retrieved from a study of T cell changes during pregnancy in multiple sclerosis. The CDR3 runs 15 residues. Germline V gene sequence: CDR1 MRHNA, CDR2 SNTAGT. Losses at the gene ends were 3 bases for V and 8 bases for J; bases not matched to a gene: 6. TCRdb's table, derived via immunoSEQ multiplex PCR, lists solely in-frame clones and lacks some. This table holds about 33,000 clones, approximately 90% found once. Material: CD4+ T cells from peripheral blood mononuclear cells, obtained in the third trimester of pregnancy. The TCR sequence derives from a female donor in good health, enrolled as a control in a pregnancy study. The gene calls are TRBV6-4 and TRBJ2-1, with 11 bases fitting TRBD2. For the CDR3, the DNA is TGTGCCAGCAGTGAAGGGACTAGCGGAGCCGATGAGCAGTTCTTC. Its protein is CASSEGTSGADEQFF.